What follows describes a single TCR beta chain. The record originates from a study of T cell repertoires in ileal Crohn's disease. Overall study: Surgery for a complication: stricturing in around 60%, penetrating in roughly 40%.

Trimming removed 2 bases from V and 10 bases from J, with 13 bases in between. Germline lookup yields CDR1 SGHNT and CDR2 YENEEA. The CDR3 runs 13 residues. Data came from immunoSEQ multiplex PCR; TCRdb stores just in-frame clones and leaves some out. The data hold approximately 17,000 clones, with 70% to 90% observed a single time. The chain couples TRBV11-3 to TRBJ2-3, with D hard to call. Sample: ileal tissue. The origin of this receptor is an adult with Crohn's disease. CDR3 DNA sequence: TGTGCCAGCAGCTTATCCCCTATCCTCCCGCAGTATTTT. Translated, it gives CASSLSPILPQYF.